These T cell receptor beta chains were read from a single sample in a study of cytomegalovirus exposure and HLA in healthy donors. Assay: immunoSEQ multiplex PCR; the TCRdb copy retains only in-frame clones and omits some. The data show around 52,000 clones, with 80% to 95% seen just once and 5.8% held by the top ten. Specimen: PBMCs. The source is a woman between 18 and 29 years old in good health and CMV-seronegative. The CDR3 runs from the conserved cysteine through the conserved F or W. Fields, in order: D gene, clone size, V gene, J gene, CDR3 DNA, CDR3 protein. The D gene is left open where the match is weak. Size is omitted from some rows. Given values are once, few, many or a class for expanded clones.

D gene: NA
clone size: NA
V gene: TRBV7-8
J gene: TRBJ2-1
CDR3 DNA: TGTGCCAGCAGCTTAGGGCTGCTTGAGGCCTACAATGAGCAGTTCTTC
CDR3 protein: CASSLGLLEAYNEQFF

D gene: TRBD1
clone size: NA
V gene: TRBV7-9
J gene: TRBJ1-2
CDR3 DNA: TGTGCCAGCAGCTTAGCCCCGTCAACAGGGGTTGGCTACACCTTC
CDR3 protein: CASSLAPSTGVGYTF

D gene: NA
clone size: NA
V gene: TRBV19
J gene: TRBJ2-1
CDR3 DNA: TGTGCCAGTAGTACCCTGGCCCACAATGAGCAGTTCTTC
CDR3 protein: CASSTLAHNEQFF

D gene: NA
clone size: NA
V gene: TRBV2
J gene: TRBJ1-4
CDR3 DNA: TGTGCCAGCAACGCCGACAGAACAACTAATGAAAAACTGTTTTTT
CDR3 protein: CASNADRTTNEKLFF

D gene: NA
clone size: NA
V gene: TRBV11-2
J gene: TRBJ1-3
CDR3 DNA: TGTGCCAGCAGTCCCCAGGGATGGGGCACTGGAAACACCATATATTTT
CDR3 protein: CASSPQGWGTGNTIYF

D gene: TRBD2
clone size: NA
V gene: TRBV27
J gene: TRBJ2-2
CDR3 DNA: TGTGCCAGTACGGGTAGCGGGAGGCCCCACCGGGAGCTGTTTTTT
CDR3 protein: CASTGSGRPHRELFF

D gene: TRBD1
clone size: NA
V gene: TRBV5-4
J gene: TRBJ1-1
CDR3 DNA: TGTGCCAGCAGGACAGGGCCCATGAACACTGAAGCTTTCTTT
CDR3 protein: CASRTGPMNTEAFF

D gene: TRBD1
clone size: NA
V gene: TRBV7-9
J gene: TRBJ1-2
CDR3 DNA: TGTGCCAGCACCAATACGGGACAGGGGAGGTATGGCTACACCTTC
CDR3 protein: CASTNTGQGRYGYTF

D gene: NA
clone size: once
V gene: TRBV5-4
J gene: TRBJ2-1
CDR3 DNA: TGTGCCAGCAGCTCCGGAGAGGCCGCCAATGAGCAGTTCTTC
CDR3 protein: CASSSGEAANEQFF

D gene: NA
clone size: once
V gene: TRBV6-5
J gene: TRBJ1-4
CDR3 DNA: TGTGCCAGCAGCCGAGCAACTAATGAAAAACTGTTTTTT
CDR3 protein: CASSRATNEKLFF

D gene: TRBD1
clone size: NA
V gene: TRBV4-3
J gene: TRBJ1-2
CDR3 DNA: TGCGCCAGCAGCCCCCCGGGACAGGGGTACGGCTACACCTTC
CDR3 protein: CASSPPGQGYGYTF

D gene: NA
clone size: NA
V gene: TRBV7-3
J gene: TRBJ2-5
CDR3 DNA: TGTGCCAGCAGCTTGCTAGGGGGGACCCAGTACTTC
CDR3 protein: CASSLLGGTQYF

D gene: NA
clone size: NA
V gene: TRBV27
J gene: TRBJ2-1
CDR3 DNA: TGTGCCAGCAGTTTATCCCCGAAACTCCCCCTTGAGCAGTTCTTC
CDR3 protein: CASSLSPKLPLEQFF

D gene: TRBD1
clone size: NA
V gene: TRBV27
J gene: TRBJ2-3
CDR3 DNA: TGTGCCAGCAGTTCCCTGGACAGGATAAAGATTATAAACATGAGCACAGATACGCAGTATTTT
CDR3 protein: CASSSLDRIKIINMSTDTQYF